The clone carrying this T cell receptor (beta chain) was seen a handful of times. What it binds is not known. Investigators sought sequencing depths of between 1 in 200,000 and 1 in 1 million T cells. The repertoire was sequenced with immunoSEQ multiplex PCR; TCRdb's copy has only in-frame clones and lacks some. Of 110,000 to 150,000 clones listed, roughly three quarters are singletons. This entry comes from a study of cytotoxic CD8 clonotypes in ibrutinib-treated CLL. For the study at large: By median roughly 62 months, around twelve had progressed and 14 stayed remitted; responses had been 2 complete and about 24 partial. Response samples were taken after a median of about twelve months on treatment, range 6 to 36. Whole-study findings and limits: Sustained-remission patients were sampled at one set of times and progressing patients at different ones.

Germline V gene data show CDR1 as KGHSH and CDR2 as LQKENI. V lost 3 bases, J lost 4 bases, and 13 bases lay in between. The CDR3 length is 14 residues. The sequence was collected from a human donor with chronic lymphocytic leukemia. The material was PBMCs, obtained after 24 months of ibrutinib treatment. The J gene is TRBJ2-7, the V gene TRBV18; D may correspond to TRBD1 or TRBD2 (7 bases each). The CDR3 coding sequence is TGTGCCAGCTCACCCCGGCAGGGGGGGTACGAGCAGTACTTC. Protein sequence: CASSPRQGGYEQYF.